This T cell receptor (beta chain) was identified in a study of regulatory T cells in long-lasting Graves disease. Construction of TCR beta libraries relied on iRepertoire HTBI primers and on Arm-PCR targeting CDR3 regions. One entry per CDR3 protein results from TCRdb running MiXCR on the multiplex PCR reads. The table has roughly 360,000 distinct CDR3 sequences, 20% to 25% seen once. Time point denoted: persistent/refractory GD, antithyroid drugs over 5 years with positive TRAb. Making the TCR library involved RNA that had been extracted from PBMCs. By American Thyroid Association guidelines, Graves' disease was diagnosed in the cohort. Trimming stripped 6 bases from V and 0 bases from J, with 6 bases between. CDR1 MDHEN and CDR2 SYDVKM come from the germline V gene. This CDR3 has 13 amino acids. The table lists this clonotype with many counts.

The clonotype comes from a woman aged 40 to 50 with Graves disease. The specimen was peripheral blood mononuclear cells (PBMCs), collected when the disease was refractory, from a patient treated with antithyroid drugs. The V and J genes are TRBV28 and TRBJ1-5; D is uncertain. The CDR3 loop reads CASRDYSNQPQHF. CDR3 nucleotides: TGTGCCAGCAGAGACTATAGCAATCAGCCCCAGCATTTT. Together with reference TRBV28 and TRBJ1-5, the CDR3 gives the full variable domain: DVKVTQSSRYLVKRTGEKVFLECVQDMDHENMFWYRQDPGLGLRLIYFSYDVKMKEKGDIPEGYSVSREKKERFSLILESASTNQTSMYLCASRDYSNQPQHFGDGTRLSIL.